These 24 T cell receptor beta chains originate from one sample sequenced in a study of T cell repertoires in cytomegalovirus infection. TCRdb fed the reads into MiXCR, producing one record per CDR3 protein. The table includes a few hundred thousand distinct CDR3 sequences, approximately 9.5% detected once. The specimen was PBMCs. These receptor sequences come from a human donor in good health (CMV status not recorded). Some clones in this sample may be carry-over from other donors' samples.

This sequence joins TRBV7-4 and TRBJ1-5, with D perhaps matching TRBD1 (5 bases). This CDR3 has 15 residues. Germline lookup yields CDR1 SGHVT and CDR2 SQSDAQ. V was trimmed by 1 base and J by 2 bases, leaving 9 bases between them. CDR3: CASSLELGGNQPQHF. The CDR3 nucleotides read TGTGCCAGCAGCTTAGAGCTGGGGGGCAATCAGCCCCAGCATTTT.

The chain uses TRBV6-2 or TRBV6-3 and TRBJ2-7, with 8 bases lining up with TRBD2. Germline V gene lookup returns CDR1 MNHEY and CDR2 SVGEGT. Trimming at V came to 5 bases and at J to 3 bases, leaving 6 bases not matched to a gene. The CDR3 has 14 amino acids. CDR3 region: CASSSGRGFYEQYF. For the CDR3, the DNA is TGTGCCAGCAGTAGCGGGAGAGGATTCTACGAGCAGTACTTC.

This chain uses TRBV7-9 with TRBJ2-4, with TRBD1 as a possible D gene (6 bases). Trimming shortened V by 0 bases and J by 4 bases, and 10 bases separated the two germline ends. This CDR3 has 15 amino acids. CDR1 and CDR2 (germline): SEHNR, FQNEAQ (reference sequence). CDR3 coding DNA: TGTGCCAGCAGCTTAGCGGGACAAAAAAAAAACATTCAGTACTTC. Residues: CASSLAGQKKNIQYF.

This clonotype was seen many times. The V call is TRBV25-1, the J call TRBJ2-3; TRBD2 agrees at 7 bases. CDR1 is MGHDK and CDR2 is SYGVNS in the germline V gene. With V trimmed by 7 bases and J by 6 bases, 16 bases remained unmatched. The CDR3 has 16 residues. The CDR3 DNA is TGTGCCAGCACTCGGTCTACCCTGGCGGGAGTCGATACGCAGTATTTT. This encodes CASTRSTLAGVDTQYF.

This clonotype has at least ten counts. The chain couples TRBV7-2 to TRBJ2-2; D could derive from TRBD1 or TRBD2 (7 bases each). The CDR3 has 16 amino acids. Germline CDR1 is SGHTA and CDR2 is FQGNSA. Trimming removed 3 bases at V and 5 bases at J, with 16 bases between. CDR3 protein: CASSFGRGRRTGELFF. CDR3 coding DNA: TGTGCCAGCAGCTTTGGGAGGGGGCGAAGGACCGGGGAGCTGTTTTTT.

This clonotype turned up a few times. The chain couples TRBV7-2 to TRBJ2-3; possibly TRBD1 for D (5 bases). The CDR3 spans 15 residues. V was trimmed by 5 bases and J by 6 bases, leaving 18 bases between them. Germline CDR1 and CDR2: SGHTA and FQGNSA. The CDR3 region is CASSPEQRKGDTQYF. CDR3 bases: TGTGCCAGCAGCCCAGAGCAGCGAAAGGGGGATACGCAGTATTTT.

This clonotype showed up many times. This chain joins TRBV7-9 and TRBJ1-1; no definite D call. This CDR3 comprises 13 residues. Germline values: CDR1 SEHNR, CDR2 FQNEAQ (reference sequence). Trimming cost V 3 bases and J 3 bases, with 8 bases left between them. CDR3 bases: TGTGCCAGCAGCTTCGACCTTGACACTGAAGCTTTCTTT. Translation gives CASSFDLDTEAFF.

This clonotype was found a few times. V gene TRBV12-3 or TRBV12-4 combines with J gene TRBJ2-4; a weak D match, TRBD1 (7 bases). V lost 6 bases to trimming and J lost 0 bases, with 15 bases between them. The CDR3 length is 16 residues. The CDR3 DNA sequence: TGTGCCAGCAGGCAGGGGGGCAGCTTAGCCAAAAACATTCAGTACTTC. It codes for CASRQGGSLAKNIQYF.

Here the CDR3 reads CASSRDTEETQYF. In DNA, the CDR3 is TGTGCCAGCAGCCGGGACACCGAAGAGACCCAGTACTTC. This sequence joins TRBV11-1 and TRBJ2-5; a weak D match, TRBD1 (6 bases). V lost 5 bases and J 3 bases, leaving 10 bases between the germline ends. Germline CDR1 SGHAT, CDR2 FQDESV (reference sequence). This CDR3 has 13 residues. The whole variable domain, filled in from reference TRBV11-1 and TRBJ2-5, reads EAEVAQSPRYKITEKSQAVAFWCDPISGHATLYWYRQILGQGPELLVQFQDESVVDDSQLPKDRFSAERLKGVDSTLKIQPAELGDSAMYLCASSRDTEETQYFGPGTRLLVL.

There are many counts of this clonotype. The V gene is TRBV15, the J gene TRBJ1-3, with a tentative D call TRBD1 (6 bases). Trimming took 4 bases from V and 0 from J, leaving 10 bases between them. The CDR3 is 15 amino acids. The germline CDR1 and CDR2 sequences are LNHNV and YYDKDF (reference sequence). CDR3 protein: CATSKWTASGNTIYF. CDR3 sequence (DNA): TGTGCCACCAGCAAATGGACAGCCTCTGGAAACACCATATATTTT.

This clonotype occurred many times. The CDR3 here is CASSLDWQGNSPLHF. The CDR3 bases are TGTGCCAGCAGCTTAGACTGGCAGGGGAATTCACCCCTCCACTTT. The chain combines TRBV7-2 with TRBJ1-6; tentatively, D is TRBD1 (6 bases). CDR1 SGHTA and CDR2 FQGNSA come from the germline V gene. The CDR3 consists of 15 residues. Trimming left V 1 base short and J 7 bases short, with 11 bases between.

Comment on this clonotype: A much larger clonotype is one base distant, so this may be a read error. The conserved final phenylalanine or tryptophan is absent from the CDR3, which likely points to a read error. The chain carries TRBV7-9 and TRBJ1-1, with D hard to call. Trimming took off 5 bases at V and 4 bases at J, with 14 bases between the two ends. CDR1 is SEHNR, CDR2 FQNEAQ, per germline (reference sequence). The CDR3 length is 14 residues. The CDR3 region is CASSPQAFATEAFC. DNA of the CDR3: TGTGCCAGCAGCCCGCAGGCTTTTGCCACTGAAGCTTTCTGT.

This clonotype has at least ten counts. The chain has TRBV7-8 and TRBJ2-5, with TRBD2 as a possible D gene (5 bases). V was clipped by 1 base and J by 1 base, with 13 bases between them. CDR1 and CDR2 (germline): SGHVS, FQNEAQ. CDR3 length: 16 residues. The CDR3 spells CASSLERPGGQETQYF. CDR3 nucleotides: TGTGCCAGCAGCTTAGAGAGGCCCGGAGGCCAAGAGACCCAGTACTTC.

CDR3 in amino acids: CASSEAPGTEAFF. The CDR3 bases are TGTGCCAGCAGTGAAGCGCCGGGGACTGAAGCTTTCTTT. The chain employs TRBV2 and TRBJ1-1, with D hard to call. The CDR3 sequence is 13 residues long. Trimming stripped 0 bases from V and 5 bases from J, with 7 bases between. Per germline, CDR1 SNHLY and CDR2 FYNNEI.

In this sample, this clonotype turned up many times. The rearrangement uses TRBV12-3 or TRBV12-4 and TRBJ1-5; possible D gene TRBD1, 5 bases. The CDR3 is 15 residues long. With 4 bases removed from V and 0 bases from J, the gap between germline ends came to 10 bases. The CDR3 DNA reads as TGTGCCAGCAGTTCGGGACTGATTAGCAATCAGCCCCAGCATTTT. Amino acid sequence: CASSSGLISNQPQHF.

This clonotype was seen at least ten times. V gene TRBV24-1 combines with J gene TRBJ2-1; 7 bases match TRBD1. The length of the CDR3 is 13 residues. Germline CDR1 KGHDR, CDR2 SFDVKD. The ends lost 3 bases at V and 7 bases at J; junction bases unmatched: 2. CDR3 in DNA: TGTGCCACCAGTGATCACAGGGGTAATGAGCAGTTCTTC. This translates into CATSDHRGNEQFF.

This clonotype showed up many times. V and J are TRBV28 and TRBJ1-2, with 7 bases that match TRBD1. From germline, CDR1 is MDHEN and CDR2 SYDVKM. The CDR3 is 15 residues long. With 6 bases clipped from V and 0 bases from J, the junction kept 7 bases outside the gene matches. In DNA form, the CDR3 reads TGTGCCAGCAGCCGAGGGGGCGCGACTAACTATGGCTACACCTTC. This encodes CASSRGGATNYGYTF.

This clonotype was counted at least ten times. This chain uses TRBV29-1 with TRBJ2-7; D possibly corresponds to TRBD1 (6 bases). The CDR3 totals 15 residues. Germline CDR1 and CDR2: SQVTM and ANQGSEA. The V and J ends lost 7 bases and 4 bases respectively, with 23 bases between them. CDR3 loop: CSANMRLGALYEQYF. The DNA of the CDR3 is TGCAGCGCCAATATGAGGTTGGGGGCACTTTACGAGCAGTACTTC.

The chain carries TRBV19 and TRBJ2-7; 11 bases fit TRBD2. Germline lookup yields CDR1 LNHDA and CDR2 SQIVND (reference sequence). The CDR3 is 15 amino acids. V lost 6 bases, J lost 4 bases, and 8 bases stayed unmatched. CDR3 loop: CASSSGTSGAYEQYF. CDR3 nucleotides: TGTGCCAGTAGCTCCGGGACTAGCGGAGCGTACGAGCAGTACTTC.

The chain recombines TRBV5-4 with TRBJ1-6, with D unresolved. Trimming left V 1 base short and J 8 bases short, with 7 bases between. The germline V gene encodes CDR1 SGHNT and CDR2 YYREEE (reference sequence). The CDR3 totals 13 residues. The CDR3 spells CASSLTGDSPLHF. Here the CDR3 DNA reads TGTGCCAGCAGCTTGACCGGGGATTCACCCCTCCACTTT.

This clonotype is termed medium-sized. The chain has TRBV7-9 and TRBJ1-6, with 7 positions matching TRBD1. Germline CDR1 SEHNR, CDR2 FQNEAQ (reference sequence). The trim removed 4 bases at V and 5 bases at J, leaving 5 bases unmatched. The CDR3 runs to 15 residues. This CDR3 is CASSSWDSHNSPLHF. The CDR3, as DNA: TGTGCCAGCAGCTCATGGGACAGCCATAATTCACCCCTCCACTTT.

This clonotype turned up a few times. CDR3 sequence reads: CASSLGLGDQETQYF. CDR3 sequence (DNA): TGTGCCAGCTCCTTGGGGTTGGGGGACCAAGAGACCCAGTACTTC. The chain carries TRBV5-3 and TRBJ2-5; D is possibly TRBD1 or TRBD2 (5 bases each). TRBV5-3 is marked as an open reading frame, function uncertain. The CDR3 has 15 residues. Trimming removed 8 bases from V and 0 bases from J, with 17 bases in between.

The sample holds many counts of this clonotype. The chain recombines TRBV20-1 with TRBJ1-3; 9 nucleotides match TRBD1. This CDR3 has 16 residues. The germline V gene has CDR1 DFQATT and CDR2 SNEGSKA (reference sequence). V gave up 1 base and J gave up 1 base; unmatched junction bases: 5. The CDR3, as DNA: TGCAGTGCTAGAGGACAACAGGGGGCGTCTGGAAACACCATATATTTT. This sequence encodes CSARGQQGASGNTIYF.

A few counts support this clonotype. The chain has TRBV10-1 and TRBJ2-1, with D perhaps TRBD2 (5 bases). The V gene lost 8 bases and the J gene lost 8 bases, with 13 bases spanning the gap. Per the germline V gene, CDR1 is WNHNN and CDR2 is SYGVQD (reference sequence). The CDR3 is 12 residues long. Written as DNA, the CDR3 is TGCGCCAGCGGAGGTAGTGACTATGAGCAGTTCTTC. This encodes CASGGSDYEQFF.